The present entry profiles one TCR beta chain with its context. The sample is drawn from a study of blood T cell repertoires in COVID-19. The germline gives CDR1 LNHNV, CDR2 YYDKDF (reference sequence). The CDR3 contains 16 residues. Losses at the gene ends were 3 bases for V and 0 bases for J; bases not matched to a gene: 5. Only in-frame clones appear in the TCRdb table, and some are missing; sequencing was by immunoSEQ multiplex PCR. The data contain tens of thousands of clones, around 86% of them singletons. The specimen was peripheral blood. The rearrangement links TRBV15 to TRBJ1-3, with 7 bases aligning to TRBD1. The TCR was taken from a man under 40 with acute or convalescent COVID-19. The chain's CDR3 is CATSRGDSSSGNTIYF. The CDR3 DNA sequence: TGTGCCACCAGCAGGGGGGACAGTAGCTCTGGAAACACCATATATTTT.